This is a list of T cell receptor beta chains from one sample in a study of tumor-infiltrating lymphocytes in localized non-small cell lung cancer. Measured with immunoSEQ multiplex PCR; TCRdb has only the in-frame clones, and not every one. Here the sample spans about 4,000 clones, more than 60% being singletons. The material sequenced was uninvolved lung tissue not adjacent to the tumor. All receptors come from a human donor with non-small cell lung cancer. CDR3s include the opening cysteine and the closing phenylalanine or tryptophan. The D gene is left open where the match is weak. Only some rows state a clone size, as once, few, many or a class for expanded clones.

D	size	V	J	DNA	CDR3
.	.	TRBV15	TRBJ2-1	TGTGCCACCAGCACCCACCCAGCGGGTAGCTACAATGAGCAGTTCTTC	CATSTHPAGSYNEQFF
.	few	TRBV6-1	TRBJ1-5	TGTGCCAGCCTCATGGGGAGAGCGAGCAATCAGCCCCAGCATTTT	CASLMGRASNQPQHF
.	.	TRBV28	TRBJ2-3	TGTGCCAGCAGTTTTCAACCGGGGCCCACAGATACGCAGTATTTT	CASSFQPGPTDTQYF
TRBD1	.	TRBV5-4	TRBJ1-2	TGTGCCAGCAACAAACAGGGGTCTAACTATGGCTACACCTTC	CASNKQGSNYGYTF
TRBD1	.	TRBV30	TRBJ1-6	TGTGCCTGGAAATATGCGAGGGACAGCACAATTGAGGCCCTCCACTTT	CAWKYARDSTIEALHF
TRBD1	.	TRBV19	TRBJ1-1	TGTGCCAGTACCAGACAGGGCATGAACACTGAAGCTTTCTTT	CASTRQGMNTEAFF
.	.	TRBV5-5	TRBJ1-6	TGTGCCAGCAGGACAGAAACGAATTCACCCCTCCACTTT	CASRTETNSPLHF
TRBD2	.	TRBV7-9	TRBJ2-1	TGTGCCAGCAGCTCCCCCCGGGTAGCGGGGGCCTACAATGAGCAGTTCTTC	CASSSPRVAGAYNEQFF
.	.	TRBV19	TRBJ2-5	TGTGCCAGTAGTATAGGACGGGGTCCGGCGGAGACCCAGTACTTC	CASSIGRGPAETQYF
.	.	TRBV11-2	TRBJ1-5	TGTGCCAGCAGCTGGTCCTCTGGGGGCAATCAGCCCCAGCATTTT	CASSWSSGGNQPQHF
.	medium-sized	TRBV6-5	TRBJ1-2	TGTGCCAGCAGACGGTCTGAAAGGGATGGCTACACCTTC	CASRRSERDGYTF
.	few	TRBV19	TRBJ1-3	TGTGCCAGTAGTATGGGACGCCGCGGATCTGGAAACACCATATATTTT	CASSMGRRGSGNTIYF
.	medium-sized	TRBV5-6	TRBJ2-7	TGTGCCAGCAGCTCCATTAGGGCCCAGCAGTACTTC	CASSSIRAQQYF
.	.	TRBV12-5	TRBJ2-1	TGTGCTAGTGCCTGGACAGGGTACCGTGGTAGCGGGTGGGATGAGCAGTTCTTC	CASAWTGYRGSGWDEQFF
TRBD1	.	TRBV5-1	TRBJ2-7	TGCGCCAGCAGCCAGGGGACAGGGGGATATTCGGAGCAGTACTTC	CASSQGTGGYSEQYF
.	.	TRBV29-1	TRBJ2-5	TGCAGCGTTGATACCCGGACAAAACCGCAAGAGACCCAGTACTTC	CSVDTRTKPQETQYF
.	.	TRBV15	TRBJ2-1	TGTGCCACCAGCCCAGCTGACAATGAGCAGTTCTTC	CATSPADNEQFF
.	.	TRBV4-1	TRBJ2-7	TGCGCCAGCAGCCAAGATATCGAGTTCGAGCAGTACTTC	CASSQDIEFEQYF
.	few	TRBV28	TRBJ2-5	TGTGCCAGCAGTTTGGGTGGGGGCGCGAAGACCCAGTACTTC	CASSLGGGAKTQYF
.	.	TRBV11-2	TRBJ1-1	TGTGCCAGCAGACTTTCAGACAGTATGAACACTGAAGCTTTCTTT	CASRLSDSMNTEAFF
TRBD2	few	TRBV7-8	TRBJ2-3	TGTGCCAGCAGCTTATTCAGCGGGGGTTACACAGATACGCAGTATTTT	CASSLFSGGYTDTQYF
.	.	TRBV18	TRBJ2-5	TGTGCCAGCTCACCATTTTTCGGCGAGACCCAGTACTTC	CASSPFFGETQYF
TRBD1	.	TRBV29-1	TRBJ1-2	TGCAGCGGGGGTGGACAGGGGTATGGCTACACCTTC	CSGGGQGYGYTF
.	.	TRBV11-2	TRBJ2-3	TGTGCCAGCAGCTTACAGGTCCGCACAGATACGCAGTATTTT	CASSLQVRTDTQYF
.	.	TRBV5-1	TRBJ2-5	TGCGCCAGCAGCTTGCGGGCGGGTCAAGAGACCCAGTACTTC	CASSLRAGQETQYF
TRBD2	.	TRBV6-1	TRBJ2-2	TGTGCCAGCAGTCTAGCGGGGGACACCGGGGAGCTGTTTTTT	CASSLAGDTGELFF
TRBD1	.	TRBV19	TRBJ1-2	TGTGCCAGTAGTATAGATGGACAGGGGTATGGCTACACCTTC	CASSIDGQGYGYTF
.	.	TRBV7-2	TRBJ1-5	TGTGCCAGCAGCTTAGCCGACGGTAGCAATCAGCCCCAGCATTTT	CASSLADGSNQPQHF
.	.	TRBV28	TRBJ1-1	TGTGCCAGCAGTTTTGGGTGGCGAGCTTTCTTT	CASSFGWRAFF
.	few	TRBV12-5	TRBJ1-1	TGTGCTAGTGGTCCCGAGGGGGGCTACACTGAAGCTTTCTTT	CASGPEGGYTEAFF
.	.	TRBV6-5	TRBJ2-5	TGTGCCAGCAGTTACACAGGGTGGGGGTTGGAGACCCAGTACTTC	CASSYTGWGLETQYF
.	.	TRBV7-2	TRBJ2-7	TGTGCCAGCAGCTTAGGGGGGGCGAGCTCCTACGAGCAGTACTTC	CASSLGGASSYEQYF
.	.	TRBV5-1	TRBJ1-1	TGCGCCAGCAGACGGGACATTGAGGCCACTGAAGCTTTCTTT	CASRRDIEATEAFF
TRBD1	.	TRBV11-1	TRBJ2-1	TGTGCCAGCAGCTACCAGGGGGCGCGTTACAATGAGCAGTTCTTC	CASSYQGARYNEQFF
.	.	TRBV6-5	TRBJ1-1	TGTGCCAGCAGTTTCTCAGGGGACACTGAAGCTTTCTTT	CASSFSGDTEAFF
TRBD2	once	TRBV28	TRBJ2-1	TGTGCCAGCAGTTTAAGCGGGGGCCGGAATGAGCAGTTCTTC	CASSLSGGRNEQFF
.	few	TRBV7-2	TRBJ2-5	TGTGCCAGCAGCTTAATCGAAGAGACCCAGTACTTC	CASSLIEETQYF